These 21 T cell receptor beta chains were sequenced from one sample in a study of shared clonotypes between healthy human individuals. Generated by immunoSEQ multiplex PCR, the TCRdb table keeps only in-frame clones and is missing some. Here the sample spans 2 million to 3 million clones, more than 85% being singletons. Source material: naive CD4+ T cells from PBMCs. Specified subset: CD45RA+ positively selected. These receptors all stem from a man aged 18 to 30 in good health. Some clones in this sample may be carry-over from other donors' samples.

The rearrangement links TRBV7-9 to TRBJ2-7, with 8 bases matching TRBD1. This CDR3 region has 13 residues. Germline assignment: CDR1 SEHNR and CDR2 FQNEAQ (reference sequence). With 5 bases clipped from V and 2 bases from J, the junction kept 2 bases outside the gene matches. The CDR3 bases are TGTGCCAGCAGCCCACAGGGGGCCTACGAGCAGTACTTC. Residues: CASSPQGAYEQYF.

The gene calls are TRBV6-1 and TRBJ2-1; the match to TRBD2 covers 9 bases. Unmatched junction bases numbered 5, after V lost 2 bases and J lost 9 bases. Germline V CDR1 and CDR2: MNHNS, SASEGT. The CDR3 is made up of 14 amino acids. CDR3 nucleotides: TGTGCCAGCAGTGAACGCCTAGCGGGAAGTGAGCAGTTCTTC. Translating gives CASSERLAGSEQFF.

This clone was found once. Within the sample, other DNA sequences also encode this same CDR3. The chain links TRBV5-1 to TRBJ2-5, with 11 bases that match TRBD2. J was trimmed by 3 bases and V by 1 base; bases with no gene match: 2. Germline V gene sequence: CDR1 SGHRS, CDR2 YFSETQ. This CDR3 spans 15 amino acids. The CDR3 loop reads CASSLILAGEETQYF. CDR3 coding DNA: TGCGCCAGCAGCTTGATACTAGCGGGGGAAGAGACCCAGTACTTC.

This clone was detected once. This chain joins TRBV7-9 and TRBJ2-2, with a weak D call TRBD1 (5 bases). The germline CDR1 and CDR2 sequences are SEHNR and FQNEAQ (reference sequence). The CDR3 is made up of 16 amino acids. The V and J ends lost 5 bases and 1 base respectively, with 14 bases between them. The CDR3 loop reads CASSRQGAWNTGELFF. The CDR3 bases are TGTGCCAGCAGCCGACAAGGGGCCTGGAACACCGGGGAGCTGTTTTTT. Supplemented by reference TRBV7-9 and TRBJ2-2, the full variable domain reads DTGVSQNPRHKITKRGQNVTFRCDPISEHNRLYWYRQTLGQGPEFLTYFQNEAQLEKSRLLSDRFSAERPKGSFSTLEIQRTEQGDSAMYLCASSRQGAWNTGELFFGEGSRLTVL.

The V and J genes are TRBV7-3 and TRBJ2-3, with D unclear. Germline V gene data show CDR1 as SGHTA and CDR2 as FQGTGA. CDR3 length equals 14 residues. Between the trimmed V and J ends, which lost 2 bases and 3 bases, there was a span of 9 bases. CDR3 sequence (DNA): TGTGCCAGCAGCTTAGGTTGGGTAACAGATACGCAGTATTTT. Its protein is CASSLGWVTDTQYF.

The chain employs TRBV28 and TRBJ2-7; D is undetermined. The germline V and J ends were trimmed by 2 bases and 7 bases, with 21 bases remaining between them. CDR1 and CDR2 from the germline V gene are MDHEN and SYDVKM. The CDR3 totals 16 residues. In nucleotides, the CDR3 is TGTGCCAGCAGTTTACTCAGGTTCCAACCGTCTGGGGAGCAGTACTTC. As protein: CASSLLRFQPSGEQYF.

DNA for the CDR3: TGTGCCAGCAGCTTAGGCTCCTGGCAGGGGAAAGAGACCCAGTACTTC. As protein: CASSLGSWQGKETQYF. This chain links TRBV13 with TRBJ2-5; D perhaps matches TRBD1 (6 bases). The length of the CDR3 is 16 residues. CDR1 is PRHDT and CDR2 is FYEKMQ in the germline V gene (reference sequence). Trimming shortened V by 0 bases and J by 3 bases, and 14 bases separated the two germline ends.

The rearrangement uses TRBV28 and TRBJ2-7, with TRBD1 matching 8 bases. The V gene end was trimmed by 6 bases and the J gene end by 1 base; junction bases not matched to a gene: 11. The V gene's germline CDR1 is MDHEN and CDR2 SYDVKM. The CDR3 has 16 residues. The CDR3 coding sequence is TGTGCCAGCAGCCTAACCATGGGGGACAGGTCCTACGAGCAGTACTTC. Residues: CASSLTMGDRSYEQYF.

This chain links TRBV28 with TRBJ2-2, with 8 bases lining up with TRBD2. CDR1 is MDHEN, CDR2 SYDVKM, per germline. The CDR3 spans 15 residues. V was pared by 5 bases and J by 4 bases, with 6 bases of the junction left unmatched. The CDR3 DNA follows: TGTGCCAGCAGTGGCAGCGGGAGTAGCACCGGGGAGCTGTTTTTT. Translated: CASSGSGSSTGELFF. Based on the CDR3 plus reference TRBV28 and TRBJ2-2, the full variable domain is DVKVTQSSRYLVKRTGEKVFLECVQDMDHENMFWYRQDPGLGLRLIYFSYDVKMKEKGDIPEGYSVSREKKERFSLILESASTNQTSMYLCASSGSGSSTGELFFGEGSRLTVL.

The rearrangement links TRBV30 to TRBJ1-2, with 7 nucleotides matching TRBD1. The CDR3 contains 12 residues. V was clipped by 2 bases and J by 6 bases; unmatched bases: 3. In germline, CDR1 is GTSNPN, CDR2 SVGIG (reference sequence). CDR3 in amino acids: CAWSTGEDGYTF. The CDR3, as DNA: TGTGCCTGGAGTACAGGGGAGGATGGCTACACCTTC.

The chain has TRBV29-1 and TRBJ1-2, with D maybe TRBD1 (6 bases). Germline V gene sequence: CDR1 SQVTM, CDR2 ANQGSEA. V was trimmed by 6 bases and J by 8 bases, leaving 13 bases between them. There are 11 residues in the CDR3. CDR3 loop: CSVRTAAGYTF. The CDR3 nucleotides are TGCAGCGTCCGGACAGCGGCGGGCTACACCTTC.

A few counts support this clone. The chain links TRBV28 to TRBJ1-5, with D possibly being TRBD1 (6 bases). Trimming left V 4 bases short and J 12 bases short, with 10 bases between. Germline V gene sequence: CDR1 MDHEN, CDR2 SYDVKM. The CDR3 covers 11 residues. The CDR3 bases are TGTGCCAGCAGTTCAAGGGGGGGCCAGCATTTT. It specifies CASSSRGGQHF.

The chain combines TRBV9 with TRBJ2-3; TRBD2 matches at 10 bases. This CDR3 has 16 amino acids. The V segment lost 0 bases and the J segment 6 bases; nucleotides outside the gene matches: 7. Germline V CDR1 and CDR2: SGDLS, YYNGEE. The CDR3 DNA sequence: TGTGCCAGCAGCGTAGCTCCCCTAGCGGGAGTGGATACGCAGTATTTT. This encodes CASSVAPLAGVDTQYF.

DNA for the CDR3: TGTGCCAGCAGCCTACCCGGGCAGAGACTTGACTATGGCTACACCTTC. Protein sequence: CASSLPGQRLDYGYTF. This rearrangement joins TRBV5-4 to TRBJ1-2, with D unclear. The CDR3 consists of 16 residues. The V end was cut by 4 bases, the J end by 3 bases, with 19 bases between. Germline V gives CDR1 SGHNT, CDR2 YYREEE (reference sequence).

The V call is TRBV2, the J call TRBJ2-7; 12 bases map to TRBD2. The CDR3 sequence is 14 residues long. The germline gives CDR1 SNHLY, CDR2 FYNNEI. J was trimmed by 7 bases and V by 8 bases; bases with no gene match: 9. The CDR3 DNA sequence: TGTGCCAGCGGAAGACTAGCGGGAGCGGGTGAGCAGTACTTC. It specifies CASGRLAGAGEQYF.

CDR3 nucleotide sequence: TGTGCCAGCAAGGGACAGATCTCCTACGAGCAGTACTTC. Translated: CASKGQISYEQYF. The chain links TRBV6-6 to TRBJ2-7, with TRBD1 matching 7 bases. Germline CDR1 and CDR2: MNHNY and SVGAGI (reference sequence). V was pared by 7 bases and J by 0 bases, with 3 bases of the junction left unmatched. The CDR3 sequence is 13 residues long.

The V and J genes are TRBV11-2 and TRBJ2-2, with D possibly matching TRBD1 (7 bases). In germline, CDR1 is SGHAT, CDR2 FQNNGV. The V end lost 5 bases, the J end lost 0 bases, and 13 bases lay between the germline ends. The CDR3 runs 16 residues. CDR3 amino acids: CASSPLRGANTGELFF. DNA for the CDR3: TGTGCCAGCAGCCCCCTCAGGGGGGCGAACACCGGGGAGCTGTTTTTT.

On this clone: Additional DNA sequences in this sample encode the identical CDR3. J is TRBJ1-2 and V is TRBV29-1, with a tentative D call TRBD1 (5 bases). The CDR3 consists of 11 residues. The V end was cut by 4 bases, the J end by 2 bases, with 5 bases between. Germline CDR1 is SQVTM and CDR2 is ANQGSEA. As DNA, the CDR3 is TGCAGCGTTGCAGGGAACTATGGCTACACCTTC. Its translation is CSVAGNYGYTF.

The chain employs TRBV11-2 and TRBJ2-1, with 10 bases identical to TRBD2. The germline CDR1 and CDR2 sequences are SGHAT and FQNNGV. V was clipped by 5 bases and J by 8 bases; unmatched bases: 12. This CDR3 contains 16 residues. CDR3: CASSHPSSGSMYEQFF. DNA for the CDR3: TGTGCCAGCAGCCACCCATCTAGCGGGAGTATGTATGAGCAGTTCTTC.

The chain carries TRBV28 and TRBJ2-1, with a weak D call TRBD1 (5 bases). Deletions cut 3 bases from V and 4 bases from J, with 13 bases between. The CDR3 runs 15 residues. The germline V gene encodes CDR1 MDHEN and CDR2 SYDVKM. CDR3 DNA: TGTGCCAGCAGTTTCAGGGCAGGCCCTTACAATGAGCAGTTCTTC. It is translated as CASSFRAGPYNEQFF.

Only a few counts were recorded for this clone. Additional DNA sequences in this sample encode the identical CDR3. CDR3 loop: CASSSTDTQYF. The CDR3, as DNA: TGTGCCAGCAGCTCCACAGATACGCAGTATTTT. This chain joins TRBV7-2 and TRBJ2-3, with D uncertain. CDR1 is SGHTA and CDR2 is FQGNSA in the germline V gene. The ends were cut back, 4 bases at V and 2 bases at J, with 1 base in the middle. The CDR3 length is 11 residues.